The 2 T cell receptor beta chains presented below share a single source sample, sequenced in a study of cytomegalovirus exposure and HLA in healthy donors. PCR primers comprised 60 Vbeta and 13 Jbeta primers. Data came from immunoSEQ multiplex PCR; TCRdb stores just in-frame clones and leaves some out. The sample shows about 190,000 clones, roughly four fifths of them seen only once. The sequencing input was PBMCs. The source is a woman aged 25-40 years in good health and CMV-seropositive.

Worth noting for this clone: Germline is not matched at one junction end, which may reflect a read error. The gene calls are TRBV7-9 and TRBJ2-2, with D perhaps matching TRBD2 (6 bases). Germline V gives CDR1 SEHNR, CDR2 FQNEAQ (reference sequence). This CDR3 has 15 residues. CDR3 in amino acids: CSSSLGSGRTGELFF. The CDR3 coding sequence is TGTTCCAGCAGCTTAGGGAGCGGGCGGACCGGGGAGCTGTTTTTT.

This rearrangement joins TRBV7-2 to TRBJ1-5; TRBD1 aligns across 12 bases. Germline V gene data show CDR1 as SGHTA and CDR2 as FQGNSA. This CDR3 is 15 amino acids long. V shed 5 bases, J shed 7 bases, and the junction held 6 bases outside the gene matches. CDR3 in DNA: TGTGCCAGCAGCCAAGGGACAGGGGGCGGGCAGCCCCAGCATTTT. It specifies CASSQGTGGGQPQHF.